One and the same sample provided the 15 T cell receptor beta chains below, sequenced in a study of beta chain features in type 1 diabetes. Sequenced material consisted of expressed TCRB transcripts (all of the isolated RNA was reverse transcribed). Measured with immunoSEQ multiplex PCR; TCRdb has only the in-frame clones, and not every one. In the table there are 600,000 to 650,000 clones, roughly 16% of which are singletons. Sequenced material: naive CD4+ T cells from blood. Receptors originate from a man aged 18-30 years in good health.

Here the CDR3 reads CASSLEDRSRETQYF. The CDR3, as DNA: TGCGCCAGCAGCTTGGAGGACCGGAGTAGGGAGACCCAGTACTTC. The chain joins TRBV5-1 to TRBJ2-5; no reliable D call. The CDR3 runs 15 residues. Germline CDR1 SGHRS, CDR2 YFSETQ. Trimming cost V 0 bases and J 5 bases, with 14 bases left between them.

As concerns this clone: Other DNA sequences in the same sample also yield this CDR3. The V call is TRBV18, the J call TRBJ1-1; maybe TRBD1 (5 bases). This CDR3 has 14 amino acids. Per germline, CDR1 KGHSH and CDR2 LQKENI. With 1 base removed from V and 3 bases from J, the gap between germline ends came to 9 bases. The CDR3 protein is CASSPQGIDTEAFF. The CDR3 nucleotides read TGTGCCAGCTCACCACAGGGGATAGACACTGAAGCTTTCTTT.

This clone was seen only a few times. This rearrangement joins TRBV4-3 to TRBJ2-2; tentatively, D is TRBD1 or TRBD2 (5 bases each). Trimming stripped 3 bases from V and 5 bases from J, with 19 bases between. The CDR3 runs to 17 residues. CDR1 is LGHNA, CDR2 YSLEER, per germline. The CDR3 here is CASSQARGVKGTGELFF. CDR3 DNA sequence: TGCGCCAGCAGCCAGGCGAGAGGGGTGAAGGGGACCGGGGAGCTGTTTTTT.

Notes on this clone: Additional DNA sequences in this sample encode the identical CDR3. This CDR3 is CASSSNNEQFF. DNA of the CDR3: TGCGCCAGCAGCTCTAACAATGAGCAGTTCTTC. V is TRBV5-1 and J is TRBJ2-1; D is uncertain. CDR3 length: 11 amino acids. V was cut by 3 bases and J by 5 bases, with 3 bases left in between. Germline V gene sequence: CDR1 SGHRS, CDR2 YFSETQ.

This clone has a handful of counts. V usage is TRBV7-9 and J usage is TRBJ1-5; no definite D call. V was pared by 3 bases and J by 2 bases, with 5 bases between. CDR3 size: 13 residues. Germline V gene sequence: CDR1 SEHNR, CDR2 FQNEAQ (reference sequence). CDR3 amino acids: CASSFLGNQPQHF. The CDR3 bases are TGTGCCAGCAGCTTCCTAGGCAATCAGCCCCAGCATTTT.

This clone has only a few counts. The rearrangement joins TRBV14 to TRBJ1-6; 7 bases line up with TRBD1. The V gene's germline CDR1 is SGHDN and CDR2 FVKESK. The V gene end was trimmed by 4 bases and the J gene end by 4 bases; junction bases not matched to a gene: 7. There are 16 residues in the CDR3. The CDR3 loop is CASSRLTGQYNSPLHF. The CDR3 DNA reads TGTGCCAGCAGCCGATTAACGGGACAGTATAATTCACCCCTCCACTTT.

The CDR3 here is CASRPGQGTGANVLTF. Written as DNA, the CDR3 is TGTGCCAGCAGGCCCGGACAGGGGACTGGGGCCAACGTCCTGACTTTC. The chain uses TRBV2 and TRBJ2-6; 9 nucleotides line up with TRBD1. CDR1 and CDR2 (germline): SNHLY, FYNNEI. This CDR3 has 16 residues. J gave up 2 bases and V 6 bases, and 5 bases lay outside the gene matches.

The V gene is TRBV19, the J gene TRBJ2-7; D uncertain. Germline V CDR1 and CDR2: LNHDA, SQIVND (reference sequence). The CDR3 has 13 residues. V dropped 5 bases and J dropped 7 bases, with 15 bases sitting between them. The CDR3 DNA sequence: TGTGCCAGTAGTCCACTTTACAGACCGGAGCAGTACTTC. Translating gives CASSPLYRPEQYF.

The chain has TRBV11-2 and TRBJ2-4; D is possibly TRBD1 (5 bases). Germline-derived CDR1 and CDR2 are SGHAT and FQNNGV. V gave up 3 bases and J gave up 0 bases, with 12 bases separating them. This CDR3 is built from 16 residues. Here the CDR3 reads CASSFRQGIAKNIQYF. The CDR3 nucleotides read TGTGCCAGCAGCTTCCGTCAGGGAATAGCCAAAAACATTCAGTACTTC.

This clone was seen more than once but under ten times. The chain is built from TRBV7-2 and TRBJ2-3; D gene ambiguous. CDR1 is SGHTA and CDR2 is FQGNSA in the germline V gene. Deletions cut 3 bases from V and 8 bases from J, with 9 bases between. The CDR3 length is 12 residues. The CDR3 sequence is CASSFPVATQYF. The CDR3 coding sequence is TGTGCCAGCAGCTTCCCAGTGGCTACGCAGTATTTT.

V and J are TRBV18 and TRBJ2-7, with D possibly TRBD1 on 6 matching bases. Germline V gives CDR1 KGHSH, CDR2 LQKENI. Between the trimmed V and J ends, which lost 1 base and 5 bases, there was a span of 15 bases. The CDR3 covers 15 residues. The CDR3 here is CASSPRNRDSHEQYF. CDR3 bases: TGTGCCAGCTCACCACGAAACAGGGATTCTCACGAGCAGTACTTC.

V gene TRBV28 combines with J gene TRBJ2-7; the D call may be TRBD1 or TRBD2 (5 bases each). V lost 6 bases to trimming and J lost 2 bases, with 14 bases between them. The germline V gene encodes CDR1 MDHEN and CDR2 SYDVKM. The CDR3 runs 14 residues. DNA of the CDR3: TGTGCCAGCAGACCCCCCGGGGCGGCCTACGAGCAGTACTTC. It yields the protein CASRPPGAAYEQYF. Supplemented by reference TRBV28 and TRBJ2-7, the full variable domain reads DVKVTQSSRYLVKRTGEKVFLECVQDMDHENMFWYRQDPGLGLRLIYFSYDVKMKEKGDIPEGYSVSREKKERFSLILESASTNQTSMYLCASRPPGAAYEQYFGPGTRLTVT.

The chain uses TRBV13 and TRBJ1-6; 8 nucleotides align to TRBD1. CDR3 length equals 17 residues. The germline V gene encodes CDR1 PRHDT and CDR2 FYEKMQ (reference sequence). V lost 5 bases to trimming and J lost 9 bases; unmatched junction nucleotides: 15. The chain's CDR3 is CASSSYTRRGHGSPLHF. DNA of the CDR3: TGTGCCAGCAGCAGTTACACCCGCAGGGGGCATGGTTCACCCCTCCACTTT.

The J gene is TRBJ2-1, the V gene TRBV6-4; TRBD2 matches 7 bases. This CDR3 contains 15 residues. The germline V gene encodes CDR1 MRHNA and CDR2 SNTAGT. The V and J ends lost 4 bases and 0 bases, in that order; junction bases with no gene match: 3. The CDR3 spells CASSVGRSSYNEQFF. The CDR3, as DNA: TGTGCCAGCAGTGTCGGGAGGAGCTCCTACAATGAGCAGTTCTTC.

The CDR3 reads CASRRQGGEQYF. The CDR3 DNA follows: TGTGCCAGCAGAAGACAGGGTGGCGAGCAGTACTTC. The chain carries TRBV7-2 and TRBJ2-7, with 7 positions matching TRBD1. Germline loops: CDR1 SGHTA, CDR2 FQGNSA. The CDR3 runs to 12 residues. With V trimmed by 6 bases and J by 6 bases, 5 bases remained unmatched.